This passage covers 7 T cell receptor beta chains from one sample sequenced in a study of CD8 T cells in ankylosing spondylitis. Broader study findings: What seemed typical of ankylosing spondylitis blood was a TCR beta motif built from several highly homologous variants.

Using its own MiXCR run on the 5' RACE reads, TCRdb lists one record per CDR3 protein. The sample has roughly 670,000 distinct CDR3 sequences; under 20% are singletons. Their cognate antigens are unknown. Sequencing used blood, either unsorted or a sorted T cell fraction (not recorded which). The source of these receptors is a male donor with ankylosing spondylitis.

V usage is TRBV7-9 and J usage is TRBJ2-5; 8 bases fit TRBD1. CDR3 length: 15 residues. The V gene's germline CDR1 is SEHNR and CDR2 FQNEAQ (reference sequence). V gave up 3 bases and J gave up 5 bases; unmatched junction bases: 8. DNA of the CDR3: TGTGCCAGCAGCTTTGCGGACAGGGATGCGGAGACCCAGTACTTC. It yields the protein CASSFADRDAETQYF.

This chain links TRBV6-2 or TRBV6-3 with TRBJ1-5; 9 bases are shared with TRBD1. The CDR3 consists of 16 residues. V lost 4 bases and J lost 2; bases outside the gene matches: 6. CDR1 and CDR2 from the germline V gene are MNHEY and SVGEGT. The CDR3: CASSWTGADGNQPQHF. The CDR3, as DNA: TGTGCCAGCAGTTGGACAGGGGCTGATGGCAATCAGCCCCAGCATTTT.

A few counts support this clonotype. The V and J genes are TRBV20-1 and TRBJ2-6; TRBD2 is a possible D gene (6 bases). This CDR3 is 12 amino acids long. Germline V gene lookup returns CDR1 DFQATT and CDR2 SNEGSKA (reference sequence). CDR3 coding DNA: TGCAGGGGGGGTTCAGGGGCCAACGTCCTGACTTTC. The encoded protein is CRGGSGANVLTF.

This chain uses TRBV10-3 with TRBJ2-1; maybe TRBD1 (6 bases). CDR1 is ENHRY and CDR2 is SYGVKD in the germline V gene. The ends were cut back, 4 bases at V and 5 bases at J, with 12 bases in the middle. The CDR3 has 14 amino acids. DNA for the CDR3: TGTGCCATCAGTGGGGGGACATCACACAATGAGCAGTTCTTC. It translates to CAISGGTSHNEQFF.

The chain employs TRBV7-8 and TRBJ2-1; D uncertain. V was clipped by 1 base and J by 0 bases, with 13 bases between them. The germline gives CDR1 SGHVS, CDR2 FQNEAQ. CDR3 length equals 17 residues. The CDR3 here is CASSLGPGYLSYNEQFF. Here the CDR3 DNA reads TGTGCCAGCAGCTTAGGTCCCGGCTACCTCTCCTACAATGAGCAGTTCTTC.

This clonotype appeared a few times. This rearrangement joins TRBV7-9 to TRBJ1-6; 9 nucleotides line up with TRBD1. CDR1 SEHNR and CDR2 FQNEAQ come from the germline V gene (reference sequence). This CDR3 comprises 15 residues. V trimming: 5 bases; J trimming: 3 bases; junction bases outside the gene matches: 2. This chain's CDR3 is CASSADRGYNSPLHF. For the CDR3, the DNA is TGTGCCAGCAGCGCGGACAGGGGCTATAATTCACCCCTCCACTTT.

This clonotype was seen a handful of times. The genes are TRBV3-1 and TRBJ2-7; no reliable D call. The germline V and J ends were trimmed by 1 base and 4 bases, with 11 bases remaining between them. Germline CDR1 reads LGHDT; CDR2 reads YNNKEL (reference sequence). The CDR3 is 14 residues long. The CDR3: CASSQGHPAYEQYF. CDR3 DNA: TGTGCCAGCAGCCAAGGTCACCCCGCGTACGAGCAGTACTTC.